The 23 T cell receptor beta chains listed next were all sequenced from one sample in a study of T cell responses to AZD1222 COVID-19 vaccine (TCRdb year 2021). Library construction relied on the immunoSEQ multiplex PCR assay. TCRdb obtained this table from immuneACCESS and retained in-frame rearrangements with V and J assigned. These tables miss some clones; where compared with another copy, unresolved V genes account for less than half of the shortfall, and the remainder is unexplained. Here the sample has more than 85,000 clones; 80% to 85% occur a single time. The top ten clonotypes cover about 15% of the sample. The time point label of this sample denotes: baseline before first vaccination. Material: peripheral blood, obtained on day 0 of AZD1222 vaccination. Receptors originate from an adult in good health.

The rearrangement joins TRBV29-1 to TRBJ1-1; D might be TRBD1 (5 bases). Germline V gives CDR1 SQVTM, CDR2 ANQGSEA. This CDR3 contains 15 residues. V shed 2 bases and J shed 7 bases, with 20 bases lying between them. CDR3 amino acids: CSVEYGYSLGGEAFF. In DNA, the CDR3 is TGCAGCGTTGAATATGGCTACTCCCTCGGGGGTGAAGCTTTCTTT.

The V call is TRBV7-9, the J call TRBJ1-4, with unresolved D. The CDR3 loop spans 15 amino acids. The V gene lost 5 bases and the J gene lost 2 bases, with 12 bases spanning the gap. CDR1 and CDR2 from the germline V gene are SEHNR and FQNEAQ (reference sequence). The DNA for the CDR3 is TGTGCCAGCAGCACCGGCCAGTTGACTAATGAAAAACTGTTTTTT. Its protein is CASSTGQLTNEKLFF.

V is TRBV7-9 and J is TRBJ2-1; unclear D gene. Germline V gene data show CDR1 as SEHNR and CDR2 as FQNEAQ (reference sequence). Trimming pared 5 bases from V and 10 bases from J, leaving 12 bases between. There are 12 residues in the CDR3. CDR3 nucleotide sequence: TGTGCCAGCAGCCTTGCGGTATACGAGCAGTTCTTC. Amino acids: CASSLAVYEQFF.

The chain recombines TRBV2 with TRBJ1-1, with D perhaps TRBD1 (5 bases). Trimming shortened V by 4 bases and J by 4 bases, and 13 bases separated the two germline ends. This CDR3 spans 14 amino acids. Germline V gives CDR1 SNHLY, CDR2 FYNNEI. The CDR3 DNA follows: TGTGCCAGCAGTGCCTCGGGGCAGGGCACTGAAGCTTTCTTT. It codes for CASSASGQGTEAFF. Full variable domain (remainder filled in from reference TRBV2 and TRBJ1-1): EPEVTQTPSHQVTQMGQEVILRCVPISNHLYFYWYRQILGQKVEFLVSFYNNEISEKSEIFDDQFSVERPDGSNFTLKIRSTKLEDSAMYFCASSASGQGTEAFFGQGTRLTVV.

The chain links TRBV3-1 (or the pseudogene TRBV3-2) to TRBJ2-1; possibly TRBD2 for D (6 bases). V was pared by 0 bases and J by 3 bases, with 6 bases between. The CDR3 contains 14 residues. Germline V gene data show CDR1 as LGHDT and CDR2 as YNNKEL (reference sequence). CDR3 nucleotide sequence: TGTGCCAGCAGCCAAGACGGGAGCTACAATGAGCAGTTCTTC. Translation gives CASSQDGSYNEQFF.

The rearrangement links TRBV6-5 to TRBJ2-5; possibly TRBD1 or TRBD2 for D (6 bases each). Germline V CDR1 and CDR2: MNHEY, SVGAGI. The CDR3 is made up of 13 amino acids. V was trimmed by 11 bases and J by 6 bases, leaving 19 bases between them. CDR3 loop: CASTPEGTKTQYF. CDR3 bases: TGTGCCTCAACCCCGGAGGGGACAAAGACCCAGTACTTC.

CDR3 loop: CSAGQEKLFF. CDR3 nucleotide sequence: TGCAGTGCTGGACAGGAAAAACTGTTTTTT. The J gene is TRBJ1-4, the V gene TRBV20-1; TRBD1 might be the D (6 bases). Germline V lookup: CDR1 DFQATT, CDR2 SNEGSKA (reference sequence). CDR3 length equals 10 residues. V lost 5 bases and J 8 bases, leaving 6 bases between the germline ends.

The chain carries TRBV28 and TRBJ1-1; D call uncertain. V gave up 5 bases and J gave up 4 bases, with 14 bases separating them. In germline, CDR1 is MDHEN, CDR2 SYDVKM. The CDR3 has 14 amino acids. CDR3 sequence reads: CASSPLAGRTEAFF. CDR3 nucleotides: TGTGCCAGCAGTCCCTTGGCGGGCCGCACTGAAGCTTTCTTT.

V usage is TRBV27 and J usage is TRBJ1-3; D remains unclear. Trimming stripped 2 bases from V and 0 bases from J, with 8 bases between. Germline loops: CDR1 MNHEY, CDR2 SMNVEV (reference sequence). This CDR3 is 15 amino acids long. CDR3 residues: CASSLTGNSGNTIYF. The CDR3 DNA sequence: TGTGCCAGCAGTTTAACGGGGAACTCTGGAAACACCATATATTTT.

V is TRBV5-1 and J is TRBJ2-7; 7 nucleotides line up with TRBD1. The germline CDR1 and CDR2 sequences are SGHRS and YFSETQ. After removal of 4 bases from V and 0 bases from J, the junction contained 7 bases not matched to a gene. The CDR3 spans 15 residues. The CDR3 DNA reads TGCGCCAGCAGCCTAGGACAGGATACCTCCTACGAGCAGTACTTC. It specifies CASSLGQDTSYEQYF.

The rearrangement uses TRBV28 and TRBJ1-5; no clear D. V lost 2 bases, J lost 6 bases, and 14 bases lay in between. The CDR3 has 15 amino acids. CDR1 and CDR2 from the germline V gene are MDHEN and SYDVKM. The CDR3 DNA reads TGTGCCAGCAGTTTAGTAGGGAGGGCGGGTCAGCCCCAGCATTTT. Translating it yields CASSLVGRAGQPQHF.

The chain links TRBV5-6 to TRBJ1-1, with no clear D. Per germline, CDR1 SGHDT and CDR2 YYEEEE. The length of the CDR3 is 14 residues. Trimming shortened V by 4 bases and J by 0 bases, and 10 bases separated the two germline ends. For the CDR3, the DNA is TGTGCCAGCAGCCGCCGAACACTGAACACTGAAGCTTTCTTT. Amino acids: CASSRRTLNTEAFF.

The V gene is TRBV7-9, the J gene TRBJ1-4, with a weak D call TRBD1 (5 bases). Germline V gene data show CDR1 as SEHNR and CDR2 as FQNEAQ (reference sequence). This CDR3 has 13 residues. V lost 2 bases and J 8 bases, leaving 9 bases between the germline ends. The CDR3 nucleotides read TGTGCCAGCAGCTTAATGGGGCTAGAAAAACTGTTTTTT. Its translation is CASSLMGLEKLFF.

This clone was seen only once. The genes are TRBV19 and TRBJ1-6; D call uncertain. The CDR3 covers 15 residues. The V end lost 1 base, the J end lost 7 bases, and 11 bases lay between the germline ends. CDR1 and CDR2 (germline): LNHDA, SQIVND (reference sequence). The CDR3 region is CASSIGDGVNSPLHF. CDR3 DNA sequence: TGTGCCAGTAGTATAGGGGATGGCGTCAATTCACCCCTCCACTTT.

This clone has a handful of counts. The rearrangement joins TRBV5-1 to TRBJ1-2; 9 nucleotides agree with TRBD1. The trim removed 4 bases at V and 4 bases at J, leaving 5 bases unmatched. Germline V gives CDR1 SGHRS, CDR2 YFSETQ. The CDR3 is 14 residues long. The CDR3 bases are TGCGCCAGCAGCGTAACGGGACAGGGCTATGGCTACACCTTC. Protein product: CASSVTGQGYGYTF.

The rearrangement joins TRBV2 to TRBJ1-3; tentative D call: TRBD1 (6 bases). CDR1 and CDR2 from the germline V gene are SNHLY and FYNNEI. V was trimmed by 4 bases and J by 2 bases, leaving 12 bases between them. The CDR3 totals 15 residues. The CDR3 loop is CASSAQGSPGNTIYF. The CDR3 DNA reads TGTGCCAGCAGTGCCCAGGGGTCCCCTGGAAACACCATATATTTT.

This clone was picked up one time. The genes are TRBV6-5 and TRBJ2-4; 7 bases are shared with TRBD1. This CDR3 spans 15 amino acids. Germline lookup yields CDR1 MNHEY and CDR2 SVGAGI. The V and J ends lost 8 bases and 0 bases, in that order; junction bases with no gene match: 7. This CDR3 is CASGNRGIAKNIQYF. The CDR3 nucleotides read TGTGCCAGCGGGAACAGGGGAATAGCCAAAAACATTCAGTACTTC.

The CDR3 nucleotides read TGTGCCAGCAGGACAGGGGGAAGCACAGATACGCAGTATTTT. This gives the protein CASRTGGSTDTQYF. The chain joins TRBV2 to TRBJ2-3; 9 nucleotides line up with TRBD1. This CDR3 has 14 amino acids. J gave up 0 bases and V 6 bases, and 1 base lay outside the gene matches. Looked up from germline, CDR1 is SNHLY and CDR2 is FYNNEI. The complete variable domain, with remaining parts taken from reference TRBV2 and TRBJ2-3, reads EPEVTQTPSHQVTQMGQEVILRCVPISNHLYFYWYRQILGQKVEFLVSFYNNEISEKSEIFDDQFSVERPDGSNFTLKIRSTKLEDSAMYFCASRTGGSTDTQYFGPGTRLTVL.

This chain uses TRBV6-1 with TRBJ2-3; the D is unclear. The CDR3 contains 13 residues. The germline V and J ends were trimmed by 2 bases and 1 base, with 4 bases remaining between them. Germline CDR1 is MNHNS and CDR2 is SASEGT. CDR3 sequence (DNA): TGTGCCAGCAGTGAACGAGGCACAGATACGCAGTATTTT. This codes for CASSERGTDTQYF.

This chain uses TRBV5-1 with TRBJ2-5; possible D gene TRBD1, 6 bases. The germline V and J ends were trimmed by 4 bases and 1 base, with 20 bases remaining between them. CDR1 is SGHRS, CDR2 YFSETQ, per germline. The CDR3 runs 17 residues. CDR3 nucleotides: TGCGCCAGCAGCGGACGAATAACAGGGCCGTCCCAAGAGACCCAGTACTTC. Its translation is CASSGRITGPSQETQYF.

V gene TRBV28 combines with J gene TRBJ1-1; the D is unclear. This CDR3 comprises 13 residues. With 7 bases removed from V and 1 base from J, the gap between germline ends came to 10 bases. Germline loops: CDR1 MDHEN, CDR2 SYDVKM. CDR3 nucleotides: TGTGCCAGCACCCTTCCCGGGAACACTGAAGCTTTCTTT. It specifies CASTLPGNTEAFF.

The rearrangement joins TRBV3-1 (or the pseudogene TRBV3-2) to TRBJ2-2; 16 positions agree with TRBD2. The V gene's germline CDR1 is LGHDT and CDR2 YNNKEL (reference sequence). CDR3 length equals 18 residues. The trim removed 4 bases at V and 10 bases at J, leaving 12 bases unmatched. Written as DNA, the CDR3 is TGTGCCAGCAGCCGGACAGGTCCCGGGACTAGCGGGAGGGAGGAGCTGTTTTTT. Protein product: CASSRTGPGTSGREELFF.

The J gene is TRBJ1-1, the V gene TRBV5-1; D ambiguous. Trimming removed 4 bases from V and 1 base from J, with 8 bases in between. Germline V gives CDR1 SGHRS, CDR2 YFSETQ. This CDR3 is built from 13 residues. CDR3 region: CASSRGENTEAFF. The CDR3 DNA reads TGCGCCAGCAGCCGGGGAGAGAACACTGAAGCTTTCTTT.